These 20 T cell receptor beta chains were sequenced from one sample in a study of blood T cell repertoires in COVID-19. Sequencing was performed with immunoSEQ multiplex PCR; in TCRdb, only in-frame clones are kept and a portion is missing. This table holds roughly 250,000 clones, 80% to 85% found once. The sample consisted of peripheral blood. Source of these receptors: a person between 65 and 80 years old with COVID-19, enrolled during active disease.

This chain connects TRBV19 to TRBJ2-1; 7 positions match TRBD1. Losses at the gene ends were 6 bases for V and 6 bases for J; bases not matched to a gene: 5. The CDR3 is 13 residues long. Germline CDR1 LNHDA, CDR2 SQIVND (reference sequence). The CDR3 coding sequence is TGTGCCAGTAGGAAGGGGGCAGCCAATGAGCAGTTCTTC. The encoded protein is CASRKGAANEQFF.

The chain has TRBV18 and TRBJ1-5, with TRBD1 matching 8 bases. V shed 1 base and J 7 bases; nucleotides not matched to a gene: 6. There are 15 residues in the CDR3. Germline CDR1 reads KGHSH; CDR2 reads LQKENI. The CDR3: CASSPLKDRVQPQHF. The CDR3 DNA reads TGTGCCAGCTCACCACTCAAGGACAGGGTACAGCCCCAGCATTTT.

This clone was picked up a small number of times. The chain carries TRBV3-1 (or the pseudogene TRBV3-2) and TRBJ1-6; D ambiguous. CDR1 is LGHDT and CDR2 is YNNKEL in the germline V gene (reference sequence). The CDR3 loop spans 14 amino acids. Trimming took 2 bases from V and 8 from J, leaving 10 bases between them. The CDR3 spells CASSQRHGDSPLHF. The CDR3 DNA is TGTGCCAGCAGCCAACGCCACGGAGATTCACCCCTCCACTTT.

This chain links TRBV5-5 with TRBJ1-1; no reliable D call. The length of the CDR3 is 16 residues. V dropped 0 bases and J dropped 5 bases, with 17 bases sitting between them. Germline values: CDR1 SGHKS, CDR2 YYEKEE (reference sequence). The CDR3 coding sequence is TGTGCCAGCAGCTTGGCTGGAAGTGGGAGTGGAACTGAAGCTTTCTTT. This encodes CASSLAGSGSGTEAFF.

The chain employs TRBV7-2 and TRBJ1-5; the match to TRBD1 covers 7 bases. The CDR3 has 17 residues. Losses at the gene ends were 2 bases for V and 1 base for J; bases not matched to a gene: 8. Germline CDR1 reads SGHTA; CDR2 reads FQGNSA. The CDR3 reads CASSLSPLTGSNQPQHF. The CDR3, as DNA: TGTGCCAGCAGCTTAAGCCCTCTGACAGGGAGCAATCAGCCCCAGCATTTT.

This rearrangement joins TRBV19 to TRBJ2-2; TRBD2 might be the D (6 bases). Trimming cost V 6 bases and J 1 base, with 15 bases left between them. Germline V gene data show CDR1 as LNHDA and CDR2 as SQIVND (reference sequence). CDR3 length: 16 residues. CDR3 sequence reads: CASSQAGSMNTGELFF. DNA of the CDR3: TGTGCCAGTAGCCAGGCGGGATCAATGAACACCGGGGAGCTGTTTTTT.

This clone was observed a handful of times. This chain joins TRBV5-8 and TRBJ1-6; D gene ambiguous. The CDR3 runs 14 residues. Trimming stripped 0 bases from V and 8 bases from J, with 9 bases between. Germline CDR1 reads SGHTS; CDR2 reads YDEGEE. CDR3 DNA: TGTGCCAGCAGCTTGGGGTCTTGGCATTCACCCCTCCACTTT. Its translation is CASSLGSWHSPLHF.

This clone was observed once. The chain links TRBV19 to TRBJ2-1; 13 bases match TRBD2. CDR1 and CDR2 (germline): LNHDA, SQIVND (reference sequence). The CDR3 extends over 16 amino acids. The junction had 0 bases not matched to a gene; V was cut back by 4 bases and J by 0 bases. Here the CDR3 DNA reads TGTGCCAGTAGTAGGACTAGCGGGAGCTCCTACAATGAGCAGTTCTTC. Protein: CASSRTSGSSYNEQFF.

This clone is a singleton in its sample. This sequence joins TRBV7-9 and TRBJ1-3, with no clear D. Trimming left V 2 bases short and J 4 bases short, with 12 bases between. Germline CDR1 reads SEHNR; CDR2 reads FQNEAQ (reference sequence). The CDR3 has 15 residues. The CDR3 nucleotides are TGTGCCAGCAGCTTATACGGGGAGAAAGGAAACACCATATATTTT. Its protein product is CASSLYGEKGNTIYF.

This chain links TRBV28 with TRBJ1-3; TRBD1 is a possible D gene (6 bases). CDR3 size: 14 residues. The V end was cut by 5 bases, the J end by 3 bases, with 11 bases between. The germline V gene has CDR1 MDHEN and CDR2 SYDVKM. The CDR3 DNA follows: TGTGCCAGCAGTGCCCTCAGGGGTGGAAACACCATATATTTT. It yields the protein CASSALRGGNTIYF.

The chain is built from TRBV7-2 and TRBJ2-7; D not resolved. Germline CDR1 reads SGHTA; CDR2 reads FQGNSA. The CDR3 covers 15 residues. Trimming removed 5 bases at V and 4 bases at J, with 18 bases between. The CDR3 protein is CASSTGPTYYYEQYF. The CDR3 DNA is TGTGCCAGCAGCACCGGTCCTACCTACTATTACGAGCAGTACTTC.

This chain uses TRBV14 with TRBJ2-7; 13 nucleotides agree with TRBD2. Germline trimming cut 0 bases from V and 5 bases from J; bases unmatched to any gene: 1. Germline V CDR1 and CDR2: SGHDN, FVKESK. The CDR3 extends over 15 amino acids. Here the CDR3 DNA reads TGTGCCAGCAGCCAAGATGGACTAGCGGGGGACGAGCAGTACTTC. It translates to CASSQDGLAGDEQYF.

This rearrangement joins TRBV9 to TRBJ2-7, with D tentatively TRBD2 (5 bases). The V end lost 0 bases, the J end lost 7 bases, and 8 bases lay between the germline ends. The CDR3 spans 12 residues. Per the germline V gene, CDR1 is SGDLS and CDR2 is YYNGEE. DNA for the CDR3: TGTGCCAGCAGCGTAGGGCGGGTGGAGCAGTACTTC. Its protein is CASSVGRVEQYF.

The chain combines TRBV6-4 with TRBJ2-3, with D possibly being TRBD1 (5 bases). The CDR3 is made up of 13 amino acids. Germline CDR1 reads MRHNA; CDR2 reads SNTAGT. Deletions cut 3 bases from V and 7 bases from J, with 11 bases between. The CDR3 region has the DNA TGTGCCAGCAGTGAAGGGGCCAGGAATACGCAGTATTTT. Translation gives CASSEGARNTQYF.

The chain is built from TRBV6-5 and TRBJ2-1; D may be TRBD2 (5 bases). The V gene's germline CDR1 is MNHEY and CDR2 SVGAGI. The CDR3 loop spans 15 amino acids. V shed 6 bases and J shed 2 bases, with 14 bases lying between them. The CDR3, as DNA: TGTGCCAGCAGCCCAACTAGATCTACCTACAATGAGCAGTTCTTC. Translation: CASSPTRSTYNEQFF.

Worth noting for this clone: This same CDR3 is encoded by further DNA sequences in the sample. The chain combines TRBV19 with TRBJ1-1, with 9 bases identical to TRBD1. J was trimmed by 1 base and V by 3 bases; bases with no gene match: 3. Germline loops: CDR1 LNHDA, CDR2 SQIVND (reference sequence). This CDR3 region has 15 residues. The CDR3 DNA sequence: TGTGCCAGTAGTATTCGGGGACAGGGGAACACTGAAGCTTTCTTT. It translates to CASSIRGQGNTEAFF.

V is TRBV2 and J is TRBJ2-3; D perhaps matches TRBD1 (6 bases). Germline loops: CDR1 SNHLY, CDR2 FYNNEI. Between the trimmed V and J ends, which lost 8 bases and 1 base, there was a span of 19 bases. The CDR3 has 16 residues. This CDR3 reads CASSPSAGARTDTQYF. Written as DNA, the CDR3 is TGTGCCAGCTCCCCGAGCGCAGGGGCGCGCACAGATACGCAGTATTTT.

This chain joins TRBV28 and TRBJ1-6; 9 bases are shared with TRBD1. V lost 5 bases to trimming and J lost 7 bases; unmatched junction nucleotides: 6. CDR1 and CDR2 from the germline V gene are MDHEN and SYDVKM. The CDR3 consists of 15 residues. The CDR3 DNA sequence: TGTGCCAGCAGTACCCGGACAGGGGCAAATTCACCCCTCCACTTT. As protein: CASSTRTGANSPLHF.

The chain is built from TRBV19 and TRBJ2-1; D unresolved. Germline-derived CDR1 and CDR2 are LNHDA and SQIVND (reference sequence). The CDR3 is 14 amino acids. Deletions cut 0 bases from V and 5 bases from J, with 8 bases between. The chain's CDR3 is CASSIDPRNNEQFF. CDR3 DNA: TGTGCCAGTAGTATAGATCCCAGGAACAATGAGCAGTTCTTC.

This CDR3 reads CASRQGDYQPQHF. DNA for the CDR3: TGTGCCAGTAGACAGGGGGATTATCAGCCCCAGCATTTT. The chain carries TRBV28 and TRBJ1-5; 9 bases match TRBD1. Germline V CDR1 and CDR2: MDHEN, SYDVKM. The V gene end was trimmed by 9 bases and the J gene end by 5 bases; junction bases not matched to a gene: 5. The CDR3 has 13 residues.